The 28 T cell receptor beta chains listed next were all sequenced from one sample in a study of T cells in women clearing cervical HPV infection. Clones were read by immunoSEQ multiplex PCR, and TCRdb kept only the in-frame ones, dropping some. The listing contains about 30,000 clones. Sequencing was performed on blood buffy coat. These receptors were collected from a woman between 18 and 69 years old with a cervical HPV16 infection that either progressed to CIN3+ or cleared (not recorded which).

A word on this clone: The read finishes 3 residues shy of the CDR3 end, and the germline J gene is used to complete it. The chain carries TRBV6-1 and TRBJ1-4, with D tentatively TRBD1 (6 bases). CDR3 size: 15 residues. Trimming shortened V by 2 bases and J by 8 bases, and 15 bases separated the two germline ends. Germline-derived CDR1 and CDR2 are MNHNS and SASEGT. CDR3: CASSEKQGKYEKLFF. Partial CDR3 DNA: TGTGCCAGCAGTGAAAAGCAGGGGAAGTACGAAAAA.

Remarks on this clone: Coverage ceases 3 residues before the CDR3 finishes, and the germline J gene fills in the end. Other nucleotide sequences from this sample produce the same CDR3. The rearrangement links TRBV11-2 to TRBJ1-3, with 7 bases matching TRBD1. The J segment lost 5 bases and the V segment lost 5 bases, leaving 6 bases of the junction unmatched. The CDR3 runs 14 residues. In germline, CDR1 is SGHAT, CDR2 FQNNGV. The CDR3 protein is CASSPTGNRNTIYF. The CDR3 DNA, read in part, is TGTGCCAGCAGCCCGACAGGGAACCGAAACACC.

Note on this clone: The read comes to an end 3 residues before the CDR3 does, leaving the germline J gene to fill in the end. V is TRBV10-3 and J is TRBJ1-1; D not certain. Germline V CDR1 and CDR2: ENHRY, SYGVKD. Trimming took 6 bases from V and 1 from J, leaving 9 bases between them. There are 13 residues in the CDR3. The CDR3 DNA, read in part, is TGTGCCATCAGCCCGACGGGGAACACTGAA. It translates to CAISPTGNTE. The whole CDR3 region reads CAISPTGNTEAFF.

With respect to this clone: The DNA ends 3 residues before the CDR3 does, and the rest of the CDR3 is filled in from the germline J gene. This sequence joins TRBV7-8 and TRBJ1-2; weak D call: TRBD1 (5 bases). Germline-derived CDR1 and CDR2 are SGHVS and FQNEAQ. The CDR3 is 13 residues long. The CDR3: CASSSGLTYDYTF. Incomplete CDR3 DNA: TGTGCCAGCAGCTCGGGACTGACCTACGAC.

With regard to this clone: The read falls 3 residues short of the CDR3 end, and the missing part is taken from the germline J gene. V gene TRBV7-9 combines with J gene TRBJ2-3; D may be TRBD1 (8 bases). Looked up from germline, CDR1 is SEHNR and CDR2 is FQNEAQ (reference sequence). This CDR3 contains 15 residues. The CDR3: CASSWGGQAGETQYF. Partial CDR3 DNA: TGTGCCAGCAGCTGGGGGGGACAGGCAGGAGAGACG.

As for this clone: The read comes to an end 3 residues before the CDR3 does, leaving the germline J gene to fill in the end. J is TRBJ1-4 and V is TRBV28; tentatively, D is TRBD1 (6 bases). The CDR3 extends over 13 amino acids. Trimming removed 10 bases at V and 8 bases at J, with 17 bases between. Germline V CDR1 and CDR2: MDHEN, SYDVKM. CDR3 region: CATRGGGLEKLFF. The CDR3 DNA, read in part, is TGTGCCACCCGAGGGGGGGGATTGGAAAAA.

To note about this clone: The read falls 3 residues short of the CDR3 end, and the missing part is taken from the germline J gene. The chain is built from TRBV10-2 and TRBJ1-5; a possible D gene is TRBD1 (5 bases). This CDR3 comprises 14 residues. In germline, CDR1 is WSHSY, CDR2 SAAADI. Trimming removed 3 bases from V and 4 bases from J, with 10 bases in between. This chain's CDR3 is CASSDRAANQPQHF. The sequenced CDR3 bases are TGCGCCAGCAGTGACAGGGCGGCAAATCAGCCC.

On this clone: The CDR3 end lies 3 residues beyond the end of the read and is filled in from the germline J gene. The genes are TRBV19 and TRBJ2-3; TRBD2 matches 8 bases. The CDR3 is made up of 13 amino acids. Germline V gene data show CDR1 as LNHDA and CDR2 as SQIVND (reference sequence). V lost 7 bases and J lost 6; bases outside the gene matches: 6. The CDR3 spells CASTPPGGDTQYF. The DNA read from the CDR3 is TGTGCCAGTACCCCCCCGGGGGGGGATACG.

Regarding this clone: The sequence runs out 3 residues before the end of the CDR3; the remainder is reconstructed from the germline J gene. This chain uses TRBV7-2 with TRBJ1-2; D is unresolved. Germline V gives CDR1 SGHTA, CDR2 FQGNSA. CDR3 size: 14 residues. Partial CDR3 DNA: TGTGCCAGCAGCTTCCAACTAGCGGGTGATGAC. Protein: CASSFQLAGDD. The complete CDR3 protein is CASSFQLAGDDYTF.

In regard to this clone: From the germline J gene comes the end of the CDR3, since the read stops 3 residues before it. The V and J genes are TRBV19 and TRBJ1-3; no definite D call. The CDR3 loop spans 14 amino acids. In germline, CDR1 is LNHDA, CDR2 SQIVND (reference sequence). The V gene lost 4 bases and the J gene lost 4 bases, with 11 bases spanning the gap. This CDR3 is CASSNQRLGNTIYF. The part of the CDR3 DNA that was read is TGTGCCAGTAGTAATCAGAGGCTCGGAAACACC.

A note on this clone: The observed sequence ends 3 residues before the CDR3 terminus, with the missing tail filled in from the germline J gene. The rearrangement links TRBV23-1 to TRBJ1-5, with a tentative D call TRBD1 (5 bases). TRBV23-1 is flagged as an ORF with uncertain function. Deletions cut 9 bases from V and 4 bases from J, with 7 bases between. CDR3 length: 11 amino acids. The part of the CDR3 DNA that was read is TGCGCCAGGCGGGGGAATCAGCCC. Its protein product is CARRGNQP. The CDR3, in full, reads CARRGNQPQHF.

To note about this clone: The CDR3 goes on 3 residues after the read ends, and that part is filled in from the germline J gene. The J gene is TRBJ2-1, the V gene TRBV27; 7 positions match TRBD1. V trimming: 6 bases; J trimming: 2 bases; junction bases outside the gene matches: 7. Germline CDR1 MNHEY, CDR2 SMNVEV (reference sequence). The length of the CDR3 is 15 residues. The CDR3 bases that were read are TGTGCCAGCAGACTCGGACAGGACGCCTACAATGAG. Its protein product is CASRLGQDAYNE. The CDR3 in its entirety is CASRLGQDAYNEQFF.

To note about this clone: The sequenced fragment ends 3 residues before the CDR3 boundary, so the rest is inferred from the germline J gene. This chain connects TRBV4-1 to TRBJ2-2, with no clear D. Trimming took off 0 bases at V and 7 bases at J, with 18 bases between the two ends. Germline loops: CDR1 MGHRA, CDR2 YSYEKL. The CDR3 runs 17 residues. The chain's CDR3 is CASSQDRSIPSGGELFF. The CDR3 DNA, read in part, is TGCGCCAGCAGCCAAGATCGGTCGATACCCTCGGGCGGGGAG.

Of note for this clone: The read ends 3 residues before the CDR3 terminus; that terminus is restored from the germline J gene. The chain joins TRBV11-2 to TRBJ2-7; 10 nucleotides align to TRBD2. From germline, CDR1 is SGHAT and CDR2 FQNNGV. There are 15 residues in the CDR3. V was clipped by 3 bases and J by 5 bases; unmatched bases: 7. Incomplete CDR3 DNA: TGTGCCAGCAGCTTTAGCGGGGGGTCCCCCCACGAG. It specifies CASSFSGGSPHE. From start to end, the CDR3 is CASSFSGGSPHEQYF.

To note about this clone: The CDR3 end is not reached by the read, which stops 3 residues before it; the germline J gene fills it in. At the DNA level, this CDR3 is encoded by other sequences in the same sample as well. The chain links TRBV19 to TRBJ1-3, with TRBD1 identical over 7 bases. The V segment lost 6 bases and the J segment 2 bases; nucleotides outside the gene matches: 4. CDR3 length: 14 amino acids. CDR1 LNHDA and CDR2 SQIVND come from the germline V gene (reference sequence). Partial CDR3 DNA: TGTGCCAGTAGGACAGGGAGCACTGGAAACACC. Translated: CASRTGSTGNT. The whole CDR3 sequence is CASRTGSTGNTIYF.

In the case of this clone: Sequencing ends 3 residues short of the CDR3 end; the germline J gene provides the rest. V gene TRBV18 combines with J gene TRBJ1-3; D is unclear. Trimming took off 0 bases at V and 4 bases at J, with 10 bases between the two ends. This CDR3 region has 15 residues. Per the germline V gene, CDR1 is KGHSH and CDR2 is LQKENI. The sequenced part of the CDR3 DNA is TGTGCCAGCTCACCACCCACTTCCTCAGGAAACACC. Translation: CASSPPTSSGNT. The whole CDR3 sequence is CASSPPTSSGNTIYF.

This clone shows up as medium-sized by frequency. The sequenced fragment ends 3 residues before the CDR3 boundary, so the rest is inferred from the germline J gene. Other DNA sequences from this sample encode an identical CDR3 as well. The rearrangement uses TRBV20-1 and TRBJ2-2; TRBD1 matches 8 bases. From germline, CDR1 is DFQATT and CDR2 SNEGSKA (reference sequence). Trimming cost V 6 bases and J 4 bases; bases outside gene matches: 4. The CDR3 totals 13 residues. The DNA read from the CDR3 is TGCAGTGCCCCTGACAGGGGCACCGGGGAG. It encodes CSAPDRGTGE. The complete CDR3 sequence is CSAPDRGTGELFF.

A remark on this clone: The read ends 3 residues before the CDR3 terminus; that terminus is restored from the germline J gene. V gene TRBV20-1 combines with J gene TRBJ2-1, with 12 positions matching TRBD2. Per the germline V gene, CDR1 is DFQATT and CDR2 is SNEGSKA (reference sequence). The J segment lost 2 bases and the V segment lost 4 bases, leaving 21 bases of the junction unmatched. This CDR3 has 21 residues. The covered CDR3 bases are TGCAGTGCTACGCCCAAGAGACCTGATACTAGCGGGGGGCTCGCCTACAATGAG. This translates into CSATPKRPDTSGGLAYNE. The full CDR3 protein reads CSATPKRPDTSGGLAYNEQFF.

CDR3 DNA, as far as it was read: TGCAGTGCCGGGACAGGGCAGCGCAATCAGCCC. It yields the protein CSAGTGQRNQP. The entire CDR3 protein reads CSAGTGQRNQPQHF. This chain joins TRBV20-1 and TRBJ1-5; 9 bases align to TRBD1. The read is 3 residues too short to cover the CDR3 end, so that end is filled in from the germline J gene. The CDR3 consists of 14 residues. Germline CDR1 is DFQATT and CDR2 is SNEGSKA (reference sequence). V was pared by 6 bases and J by 2 bases, with 5 bases of the junction left unmatched.

With respect to this clone: The read is 3 residues too short to cover the CDR3 end, so that end is filled in from the germline J gene. This rearrangement joins TRBV18 to TRBJ1-5, with 7 bases lining up with TRBD1. The CDR3 sequence is 14 residues long. Per the germline V gene, CDR1 is KGHSH and CDR2 is LQKENI. V lost 1 base to trimming and J lost 5 bases; unmatched junction nucleotides: 2. Incomplete CDR3 DNA: TGTGCCAGCTCACCACTAGGGGGCGATCAGCCC. Residues: CASSPLGGDQP. Given in full, the CDR3 is CASSPLGGDQPQHF. The entire variable domain, with the rest obtained from reference TRBV18 and TRBJ1-5, is as follows: NAGVMQNPRHLVRRRGQEARLRCSPMKGHSHVYWYRQLPEEGLKFMVYLQKENIIDESGMPKERFSAEFPKEGPSILRIQQVVRGDSAAYFCASSPLGGDQPQHFGDGTRLSIL.

The sequenced CDR3 bases are TGCAGTGCTAGAGATCGACTGGATGGAGATACG. Translating it yields CSARDRLDGDT. The CDR3, in full, reads CSARDRLDGDTQYF. The gene calls are TRBV20-1 and TRBJ2-3; the D is unclear. The CDR3 end falls 3 residues outside the read, so it is completed with the germline J gene. With 0 bases removed from V and 5 bases from J, the gap between germline ends came to 12 bases. The CDR3 is 14 residues long. CDR1 is DFQATT, CDR2 SNEGSKA, per germline (reference sequence).

A word on this clone: The sequenced fragment ends 3 residues before the CDR3 boundary, so the rest is inferred from the germline J gene. V usage is TRBV20-1 and J usage is TRBJ2-5; D might be TRBD1 (6 bases). Trimming left V 3 bases short and J 1 base short, with 9 bases between. The CDR3 extends over 13 amino acids. Germline V gene sequence: CDR1 DFQATT, CDR2 SNEGSKA (reference sequence). CDR3 bases read: TGCAGTGCTAGTTCGGACAGCCAAGAGACC. Translation gives CSASSDSQET. The full CDR3 protein reads CSASSDSQETQYF.

Concerning this clone: The read halts 3 residues ahead of the CDR3 end, with the missing end drawn from the germline J gene. This sequence joins TRBV14 and TRBJ2-3, with 9 positions matching TRBD2. Germline V gene sequence: CDR1 SGHDN, CDR2 FVKESK. V dropped 2 bases and J dropped 2; count of bases not matched to a gene: 5. The CDR3 sequence is 16 residues long. CDR3 in amino acids: CASSQLRGGHTDTQYF. Partial CDR3 DNA: TGTGCCAGCAGCCAACTGCGGGGGGGCCACACAGATACG.

Regarding this clone: The read terminates 3 residues before the CDR3 end, so the remaining end is supplied by the germline J gene. J is TRBJ2-1 and V is TRBV7-2, with D maybe TRBD2 (5 bases). Trimming stripped 7 bases from V and 7 bases from J, with 20 bases between. The CDR3 extends over 15 amino acids. CDR1 is SGHTA and CDR2 is FQGNSA in the germline V gene. The CDR3 protein is CASTLAGLYSNEQFF. The part of the CDR3 DNA that was read is TGTGCCAGCACTCTGGCCGGACTGTATTCGAATGAG.

Of note for this clone: The CDR3 end lies 3 residues beyond the end of the read and is filled in from the germline J gene. This chain links TRBV5-1 with TRBJ1-4; maybe TRBD1 (6 bases). The CDR3 extends over 15 amino acids. Germline V gene lookup returns CDR1 SGHRS and CDR2 YFSETQ. CDR3 bases read: TGCGCCAGCAGCGCGACAGGACCTGGGGCCAACGTA. Amino acid sequence: CASSATGPGANV. The CDR3 in full is CASSATGPGANVLFF.

Concerning this clone itself: The sequence runs out 3 residues before the end of the CDR3; the remainder is reconstructed from the germline J gene. The chain combines TRBV7-3 with TRBJ1-2, with TRBD1 as a possible D gene (6 bases). The germline V gene encodes CDR1 SGHTA and CDR2 FQGTGA. The CDR3 loop spans 15 amino acids. Incomplete CDR3 DNA: TGTGCCAGCAGCTTGGGACATTCAGCCTACAATGAC. Translated: CASSLGHSAYND. The complete CDR3 protein is CASSLGHSAYNDYTF.

On this clone: The read halts 3 residues ahead of the CDR3 end, with the missing end drawn from the germline J gene. The V gene is TRBV5-6, the J gene TRBJ1-1; D call uncertain. The ends were cut back, 7 bases at V and 3 bases at J, with 13 bases in the middle. CDR1 and CDR2 (germline): SGHDT, YYEEEE. The CDR3 is 13 amino acids. CDR3 residues: CASVVSPYTEAFF. The CDR3 bases that were read are TGTGCCAGCGTTGTTTCTCCGTACACTGAA.

A remark on this clone: The sequence runs out 3 residues before the end of the CDR3; the remainder is reconstructed from the germline J gene. This sequence joins TRBV19 and TRBJ1-2; 7 bases align to TRBD1. Trimming took 5 bases from V and 5 from J; bases not matched to a gene: 11. Looked up from germline, CDR1 is LNHDA and CDR2 is SQIVND (reference sequence). The CDR3 is 15 residues long. The part of the CDR3 DNA that was read is TGTGCCAGTAGTCATGGAACAGGGGAGGGTTATGGC. This sequence encodes CASSHGTGEGYG. The full-length CDR3 reads as CASSHGTGEGYGYTF.